Presented here are 21 T cell receptor beta chains from one specimen sequenced in a study of cytotoxic CD8 clonotypes in ibrutinib-treated CLL. Libraries were prepared by immunoSEQ multiplex PCR; TCRdb keeps only in-frame clonotypes and omits some of them. This table holds 200,000 to 250,000 clones, less than 75% found once. The source was PBMCs, collected after 24 months of ibrutinib treatment. The receptors were sampled from a human donor with chronic lymphocytic leukemia.

The chain couples TRBV15 to TRBJ2-2; D is unresolved. Germline V gene lookup returns CDR1 LNHNV and CDR2 YYDKDF (reference sequence). V was pared by 1 base and J by 1 base, with 4 bases between. The CDR3 totals 14 residues. The CDR3 DNA sequence: TGTGCCACCAGCAGAGTACAGAACACCGGGGAGCTGTTTTTT. It encodes CATSRVQNTGELFF.

The rearrangement joins TRBV9 to TRBJ1-1, with a weak D call TRBD1 (5 bases). CDR1 and CDR2 (germline): SGDLS, YYNGEE. Trimming removed 3 bases from V and 8 bases from J, with 17 bases in between. The CDR3 contains 14 residues. CDR3 amino acids: CASSAPGTLGEAFF. CDR3 DNA: TGTGCCAGCAGCGCCCCCGGGACTTTAGGCGAAGCTTTCTTT.

The chain employs TRBV27 and TRBJ2-7, with D unclear. Germline V gives CDR1 MNHEY, CDR2 SMNVEV (reference sequence). CDR3 length equals 11 residues. The V gene lost 3 bases and the J gene lost 7 bases, with 7 bases spanning the gap. CDR3: CASSFGREQYF. As DNA, the CDR3 is TGTGCCAGCAGTTTCGGGCGGGAGCAGTACTTC.

This clone was detected only a few times. Other DNA sequences in this sample translate to the same CDR3. The chain carries TRBV27 and TRBJ1-1; D uncertain. Germline V gives CDR1 MNHEY, CDR2 SMNVEV (reference sequence). The CDR3 loop spans 13 amino acids. V lost 0 bases to trimming and J lost 2 bases, with 4 bases between them. CDR3 coding DNA: TGTGCCAGCAGTTTATCAGTCAACACTGAAGCTTTCTTT. As protein: CASSLSVNTEAFF.

The chain combines TRBV5-4 with TRBJ2-7, with D maybe TRBD1 (5 bases). The V gene lost 0 bases and the J gene lost 0 bases, with 16 bases spanning the gap. Germline V gene lookup returns CDR1 SGHNT and CDR2 YYREEE (reference sequence). The CDR3 contains 17 residues. CDR3 coding DNA: TGTGCCAGCAGCTTGGATCCAGGGCTCTTCAGCTCCTACGAGCAGTACTTC. Translating it yields CASSLDPGLFSSYEQYF.

The J gene is TRBJ2-5, the V gene TRBV4-1; no reliable D call. V was shortened by 4 bases and J by 2 bases, with 8 bases between the two germline ends. CDR3 length equals 13 residues. Germline V lookup: CDR1 MGHRA, CDR2 YSYEKL. The CDR3 DNA reads TGCGCCAGCAGCCTCGACACTCAAGAGACCCAGTACTTC. Translating gives CASSLDTQETQYF.

This rearrangement joins TRBV28 to TRBJ1-1, with a weak D call TRBD1 (5 bases). The V gene lost 5 bases and the J gene lost 2 bases, with 15 bases spanning the gap. The CDR3 contains 15 residues. Germline CDR1 reads MDHEN; CDR2 reads SYDVKM. CDR3 bases: TGTGCCAGCAGTATCCCAGGGCCCCGCAACACTGAAGCTTTCTTT. It translates to CASSIPGPRNTEAFF.

CDR3 in DNA: TGTGCCAGCAGTCCGGGACAGCACAATGAGCAGTTCTTC. Protein product: CASSPGQHNEQFF. The chain uses TRBV28 and TRBJ2-1; 7 positions agree with TRBD1. The germline V gene encodes CDR1 MDHEN and CDR2 SYDVKM. The CDR3 has 13 amino acids. The V segment lost 5 bases and the J segment 5 bases; nucleotides outside the gene matches: 3.

The V and J genes are TRBV7-8 and TRBJ2-1; 8 bases line up with TRBD2. This CDR3 contains 13 residues. Losses at the gene ends were 5 bases for V and 12 bases for J; bases not matched to a gene: 9. CDR1 SGHVS and CDR2 FQNEAQ come from the germline V gene. The CDR3 region has the DNA TGTGCCAGCAGCAATCCGGGACTAGTCTGGCAGTTCTTC. Residues: CASSNPGLVWQFF. Full variable domain (missing parts from reference TRBV7-8 and TRBJ2-1): GAGVSQSPRYKVAKRGQDVALRCDPISGHVSLFWYQQALGQGPEFLTYFQNEAQLDKSGLPSDRFFAERPEGSVSTLKIQRTQQEDSAVYLCASSNPGLVWQFFGPGTRLTVL.

The J gene is TRBJ2-1, the V gene TRBV7-3; TRBD1 matches 7 bases. The length of the CDR3 is 14 residues. V was clipped by 4 bases and J by 7 bases; unmatched bases: 7. Germline-derived CDR1 and CDR2 are SGHTA and FQGTGA. The CDR3 DNA follows: TGTGCCAGCAGCTCGACAGGGAGAGTAAATGAGCAGTTCTTC. Translating gives CASSSTGRVNEQFF.

The chain employs TRBV6-5 and TRBJ2-1; D may match TRBD1 or TRBD2 (5 bases each). Trimming cost V 4 bases and J 6 bases, with 13 bases left between them. This CDR3 region has 14 residues. CDR1 is MNHEY, CDR2 SVGAGI, per germline. The CDR3 DNA reads as TGTGCCAGCAGTTCCACGGGGACCGTCAATGAGCAGTTCTTC. This encodes CASSSTGTVNEQFF.

CDR3 DNA sequence: TGTGCCAGCAGCCCTGACAGGGTCGAATTAACCTACGAGCAGTACTTC. It translates to CASSPDRVELTYEQYF. The chain is built from TRBV11-3 and TRBJ2-7; 7 nucleotides agree with TRBD1. This CDR3 has 16 amino acids. The germline V gene has CDR1 SGHNT and CDR2 YENEEA. V lost 5 bases, J lost 2 bases, and 12 bases stayed unmatched. The full variable domain, rest sourced from reference TRBV11-3 and TRBJ2-7, is EAGVVQSPRYKIIEKKQPVAFWCNPISGHNTLYWYLQNLGQGPELLIRYENEEAVDDSQLPKDRFSAERLKGVDSTLKIQPAELGDSAVYLCASSPDRVELTYEQYFGPGTRLTVT.

The V call is TRBV7-6, the J call TRBJ2-7; TRBD1 aligns across 7 bases. Germline V CDR1 and CDR2: SGHVS, FNYEAQ. The V and J ends lost 4 bases and 1 base, in that order; junction bases with no gene match: 7. The CDR3 runs to 15 residues. CDR3 in amino acids: CASSSGGKKSYEQYF. The CDR3 nucleotides read TGTGCCAGCAGCTCAGGGGGAAAGAAGTCCTACGAGCAGTACTTC.

Worth noting for this clone: The sample has other DNA sequences that encode this CDR3 too. V is TRBV9 and J is TRBJ2-2, with no clear D. V was cut by 0 bases and J by 7 bases, with 1 base left in between. Germline loops: CDR1 SGDLS, CDR2 YYNGEE. This CDR3 has 11 amino acids. CDR3 amino acids: CASSVGGELFF. The CDR3 region has the DNA TGTGCCAGCAGCGTAGGCGGGGAGCTGTTTTTT.

This clone was observed a handful of times. The chain uses TRBV7-2 and TRBJ2-1; D is possibly TRBD2 (5 bases). Trimming stripped 6 bases from V and 2 bases from J, with 11 bases between. The CDR3 has 14 residues. The germline gives CDR1 SGHTA, CDR2 FQGNSA. The CDR3 DNA reads TGTGCCAGCAGTAGGACTCACACCTACAATGAGCAGTTCTTC. Its translation: CASSRTHTYNEQFF.

This sequence joins TRBV6-5 and TRBJ1-1; a weak D match, TRBD1 (6 bases). The V gene's germline CDR1 is MNHEY and CDR2 SVGAGI. This CDR3 has 15 amino acids. Trimming took off 2 bases at V and 5 bases at J, with 15 bases between the two ends. Here the CDR3 DNA reads TGTGCCAGCAGTTACAGTGGGGGGCTAGGTACTGAAGCTTTCTTT. It specifies CASSYSGGLGTEAFF.

Only one count was recorded for this clone. At one end the junction does not follow the germline gene, possibly because of a read error. This chain connects TRBV28 to TRBJ1-2, with 7 bases that match TRBD1. This CDR3 is built from 17 residues. Germline CDR1 is MDHEN and CDR2 is SYDVKM. The CDR3 DNA reads TGTGCCACCAGTCCCGGGACAGCGACTATGGTTAACTATGGCTACACCTTC. It translates to CATSPGTATMVNYGYTF.

V gene TRBV7-3 combines with J gene TRBJ2-4; 8 bases map to TRBD1. Trimming at V came to 5 bases and at J to 6 bases, leaving 9 bases not matched to a gene. The CDR3 extends over 15 amino acids. Germline CDR1 and CDR2: SGHTA and FQGTGA. The CDR3 region is CASSLTGVAGNIQYF. In nucleotides, the CDR3 is TGTGCCAGCAGCCTGACAGGGGTCGCGGGAAACATTCAGTACTTC.

This chain links TRBV19 with TRBJ2-3; no firm D call. CDR1 is LNHDA and CDR2 is SQIVND in the germline V gene (reference sequence). CDR3 length: 14 amino acids. V was clipped by 6 bases and J by 0 bases, with 10 bases between them. The CDR3 DNA sequence: TGTGCCAGTAGACCGGACGGAAGCACAGATACGCAGTATTTT. Protein sequence: CASRPDGSTDTQYF.

The chain is built from TRBV13 and TRBJ2-7, with D unresolved. This CDR3 has 14 residues. Germline assignment: CDR1 PRHDT and CDR2 FYEKMQ (reference sequence). Trimming pared 0 bases from V and 3 bases from J, leaving 9 bases between. As DNA, the CDR3 is TGTGCCAGCAGCTTAGGACAGAAACTCTACGAGCAGTACTTC. The encoded protein is CASSLGQKLYEQYF.

The genes are TRBV27 and TRBJ2-7; D not resolved. The germline CDR1 and CDR2 sequences are MNHEY and SMNVEV (reference sequence). The length of the CDR3 is 14 residues. Trimming shortened V by 2 bases and J by 0 bases, and 8 bases separated the two germline ends. The CDR3 DNA reads as TGTGCCAGCAGTTTACGGGCAGCCTCCTACGAGCAGTACTTC. The encoded protein is CASSLRAASYEQYF.